Listed below are T cell receptor beta chains from one sample, sequenced in a study of shared clonotypes between healthy human individuals. Assay: immunoSEQ multiplex PCR; the TCRdb copy retains only in-frame clones and omits some. The sample lists around 2,000,000 clones, over 85% seen once, with more than 0.95% in the top ten. The material sequenced was naive CD8+ T cells sorted from blood. The receptors were gathered from a man aged 18 to 35 in good health. Both conserved end residues are part of each CDR3. Fields, in order: CDR3 length, clone size, D gene, J gene, V gene, CDR3 DNA, CDR3 protein. The D gene is left open where the match is weak. For some rows the clone size is stated as once, few or many, or as a class when expanded; others skip it.

length: 17
size: once
D: NA
J: TRBJ2-7
V: TRBV27
DNA: TGTGCCAGCAGTCCCTCTATCGCTCGGACCGACGCCTACGAGCAGTACTTC
CDR3: CASSPSIARTDAYEQYF

length: 14
size: NA
D: TRBD1
J: TRBJ1-1
V: TRBV9
DNA: TGTGCCAGCAGCGCCCGACAGGGGAACACTGAAGCTTTCTTT
CDR3: CASSARQGNTEAFF

length: 18
size: NA
D: TRBD1
J: TRBJ1-2
V: TRBV5-5
DNA: TGTGCCAGCAGCCCTACCCCAACGACAGGGGGCCTTAACTATGGCTACACCTTC
CDR3: CASSPTPTTGGLNYGYTF

length: 15
size: NA
D: NA
J: TRBJ1-3
V: TRBV6-5
DNA: TGTGCCAGCAGCCAGGACGGATTCTCTGGAAACACCATATATTTT
CDR3: CASSQDGFSGNTIYF

length: 20
size: NA
D: NA
J: TRBJ1-1
V: TRBV21-1
DNA: TGTGCCAGCAGCAAAGGGCGGGAACATCTACAGCAAAAAATGAACACTGAAGCTTTCTTT
CDR3: CASSKGREHLQQKMNTEAFF

length: 16
size: NA
D: TRBD2
J: TRBJ2-7
V: TRBV10-3
DNA: TGTGCCATCAGTGAGGAGGCTAGCGGAAGCTCCTACGAGCAGTACTTC
CDR3: CAISEEASGSSYEQYF

length: 19
size: NA
D: NA
J: TRBJ2-2
V: TRBV7-9
DNA: TGTGCCAGCAGCTTAGCAGCTCTCCTCGGGTGGAAGAACACCGGGGAGCTGTTTTTT
CDR3: CASSLAALLGWKNTGELFF

length: 16
size: NA
D: NA
J: TRBJ2-7
V: TRBV14
DNA: TGTGCCAGCAGCCAAGTTTTGGGGGCGGGGTACTACGAGCAGTACTTC
CDR3: CASSQVLGAGYYEQYF

length: 17
size: NA
D: NA
J: TRBJ2-1
V: TRBV12-2
DNA: TGTGCAAGTCGCTCCCCCCCGGGACTAGCGGGGTTAAATGAGCAGTTCTTC
CDR3: CASRSPPGLAGLNEQFF

length: 16
size: NA
D: NA
J: TRBJ2-7
V: TRBV4-3
DNA: TGCGCCAGCAGCCAAGGTGCGTCAGGGTTCGCCTACGAGCAGTACTTC
CDR3: CASSQGASGFAYEQYF

length: 16
size: NA
D: NA
J: TRBJ1-4
V: TRBV7-6
DNA: TGTGCCAGCAGCTCGCCGACAGGTACCACTAATGAAAAACTGTTTTTT
CDR3: CASSSPTGTTNEKLFF

length: 16
size: NA
D: NA
J: TRBJ1-1
V: TRBV4-1
DNA: TGCGCCAGCAGCCAAGGTCCAGCTAAGGGGAACACTGAAGCTTTCTTT
CDR3: CASSQGPAKGNTEAFF

length: 14
size: NA
D: NA
J: TRBJ2-3
V: TRBV9
DNA: TGTGCCAGCAGCGTAGCCCTTCGGGGAGATACGCAGTATTTT
CDR3: CASSVALRGDTQYF

length: 15
size: NA
D: TRBD2
J: TRBJ2-7
V: TRBV9
DNA: TGTGCCAGCAGCGTAGATGGGCGGGAGTACGTCGAGCAGTACTTC
CDR3: CASSVDGREYVEQYF

length: 13
size: NA
D: NA
J: TRBJ1-2
V: TRBV10-1
DNA: TGCGCCAGCAGTGAGAACCAGGACTATGGCTACACCTTC
CDR3: CASSENQDYGYTF

length: 13
size: NA
D: NA
J: TRBJ2-7
V: TRBV2
DNA: TGTGCCAGCAGTGGTGGTAGCGTGTACGAGCAGTACTTC
CDR3: CASSGGSVYEQYF

length: 14
size: NA
D: NA
J: TRBJ2-7
V: TRBV5-1
DNA: TGCGCCAGCAGCTTGGCTACAGCTTTCTACGAGCAGTACTTC
CDR3: CASSLATAFYEQYF

length: 14
size: NA
D: NA
J: TRBJ1-2
V: TRBV6-1
DNA: TGTGCCAGCAGCCCTACCCAGGGACTCTATGGCTACACCTTC
CDR3: CASSPTQGLYGYTF

length: 15
size: NA
D: TRBD2
J: TRBJ2-1
V: TRBV29-1
DNA: TGCAGCGTTGAAGACCCTGGGACTAGTCCCAATGAGCAGTTCTTC
CDR3: CSVEDPGTSPNEQFF

length: 15
size: NA
D: NA
J: TRBJ2-7
V: TRBV11-1
DNA: TGTGCCAGCAGTTCGACCGGGATCCCTCCCTACGAGCAGTACTTC
CDR3: CASSSTGIPPYEQYF

length: 16
size: NA
D: TRBD1
J: TRBJ1-1
V: TRBV7-9
DNA: TGTGCCAGCAGCCCTTCAGGGATAGTAGGACAGGCTGAAGCTTTCTTT
CDR3: CASSPSGIVGQAEAFF

length: 15
size: NA
D: NA
J: TRBJ1-5
V: TRBV5-6
DNA: TGTGCCAGCAGCTTGGGCAAGGGATTATATCAGCCCCAGCATTTT
CDR3: CASSLGKGLYQPQHF

length: 14
size: NA
D: TRBD2
J: TRBJ2-7
V: TRBV5-1
DNA: TGCGCCAGCAGCTTGATGGGACTAGTCCACGAGCAGTACTTC
CDR3: CASSLMGLVHEQYF

length: 14
size: NA
D: NA
J: TRBJ2-2
V: TRBV6-5
DNA: TGTGCCAGCAGTTACTCGTCCCACACCGGGGAGCTGTTTTTT
CDR3: CASSYSSHTGELFF

length: 15
size: once
D: NA
J: TRBJ2-3
V: TRBV9
DNA: TGTGCCAGCAGCGTATACGGGCCTAGCACAGATACGCAGTATTTT
CDR3: CASSVYGPSTDTQYF

length: 13
size: NA
D: NA
J: TRBJ2-7
V: TRBV7-6
DNA: TGTGCCAGCAGCTGGGGGACTTCCTACGAGCAGTACTTC
CDR3: CASSWGTSYEQYF

length: 15
size: NA
D: NA
J: TRBJ2-2
V: TRBV4-1
DNA: TGCGCCAGCAGCCAAGGGGCCGTAGGCACCGGGGAGCTGTTTTTT
CDR3: CASSQGAVGTGELFF

length: 14
size: NA
D: NA
J: TRBJ1-5
V: TRBV19
DNA: TGTGCCAGTAGTATACAGAATAGCAATCAGCCCCAGCATTTT
CDR3: CASSIQNSNQPQHF

length: 18
size: NA
D: NA
J: TRBJ1-6
V: TRBV4-2
DNA: TGTGCCAGCAGCCAGTCTCCGTGGGACGCAGAGGGGAATTCACCCCTCCACTTT
CDR3: CASSQSPWDAEGNSPLHF

length: 17
size: NA
D: NA
J: TRBJ1-3
V: TRBV7-2
DNA: TGTGCCAGCAGCTTAGTTGGCCGTGGGAGCTCTGGAAACACCATATATTTT
CDR3: CASSLVGRGSSGNTIYF

length: 14
size: NA
D: NA
J: TRBJ2-3
V: TRBV4-1
DNA: TGCGCCAGCAGCCAAAAAGGGGTGGAAGATACGCAGTATTTT
CDR3: CASSQKGVEDTQYF

length: 12
size: once
D: TRBD1
J: TRBJ2-7
V: TRBV29-1
DNA: TGCAGCGTCCGGACAGGGGGCTACGAGCAGTACTTC
CDR3: CSVRTGGYEQYF

length: 16
size: NA
D: TRBD2
J: TRBJ2-1
V: TRBV11-2
DNA: TGTGCCAGCAGCTTCATTAGCGGGAGAGGGGTGGATGAGCAGTTCTTC
CDR3: CASSFISGRGVDEQFF

length: 16
size: NA
D: NA
J: TRBJ2-1
V: TRBV6-5
DNA: TGTGCCAGCAGTTACTCGATTGGGCAGGCCCTCAATGAGCAGTTCTTC
CDR3: CASSYSIGQALNEQFF

length: 13
size: NA
D: TRBD1
J: TRBJ2-7
V: TRBV10-2
DNA: TGCGCCAGCACCTTCGGGACAGGCTACGAGCAGTACTTC
CDR3: CASTFGTGYEQYF

length: 16
size: NA
D: TRBD1
J: TRBJ2-1
V: TRBV5-1
DNA: TGCGCCAGCAGCTTGGGACAGGGTTTCTCCTACAATGAGCAGTTCTTC
CDR3: CASSLGQGFSYNEQFF

length: 16
size: NA
D: TRBD2
J: TRBJ2-1
V: TRBV7-2
DNA: TGTGCCAGCAGCACCCCCCTAGCGGGAGTAATCGGTGAGCAGTTCTTC
CDR3: CASSTPLAGVIGEQFF

length: 12
size: NA
D: NA
J: TRBJ2-5
V: TRBV6-5
DNA: TGTGCCAGCGGGCGGTGGGAAGAGACCCAGTACTTC
CDR3: CASGRWEETQYF

length: 14
size: NA
D: NA
J: TRBJ2-7
V: TRBV28
DNA: TGTGCCAGCAGTTTCGGACGGAATACCTACGAGCAGTACTTC
CDR3: CASSFGRNTYEQYF

length: 14
size: NA
D: NA
J: TRBJ1-1
V: TRBV6-5
DNA: TGTGCCAGCAGTCCGGGAGGGGTGAACACTGAAGCTTTCTTT
CDR3: CASSPGGVNTEAFF

length: 16
size: once
D: TRBD2
J: TRBJ2-7
V: TRBV27
DNA: TGTGCCAGCAGTTCTGGGCTCGGACTAGCCCTTGGCGAGCAGTACTTC
CDR3: CASSSGLGLALGEQYF

length: 11
size: NA
D: NA
J: TRBJ2-7
V: TRBV19
DNA: TGTGCCAGTAGGAGCTCCTACGAGCAGTACTTC
CDR3: CASRSSYEQYF

length: 13
size: NA
D: NA
J: TRBJ2-5
V: TRBV6-6
DNA: TGTGCCACCTTTAGCGAGGACCAAGAGACCCAGTACTTC
CDR3: CATFSEDQETQYF

length: 15
size: NA
D: NA
J: TRBJ2-7
V: TRBV7-9
DNA: TGTGCCAGCAGCTCCTTCGACAGTCCCTCCTACGAGCAGTACTTC
CDR3: CASSSFDSPSYEQYF